The rows below give T cell receptor beta chains drawn from one sample of a study of low-dose radiotherapy and immunotherapy resistance in tumors. One entry per CDR3 protein, called by TCRdb with MiXCR from the reads. The sample lists some 88,000 distinct CDR3 sequences; just under 9.5% were seen once. This sample comprised PBMCs, obtained before treatment. Every receptor here comes from a male donor with prostate cancer. Each CDR3 is given with its conserved first and last residue. The D gene is left open where the match is weak. Each size is once, few, many or a size class.

clone_size	v_call	d_call	j_call	cdr3_nt	cdr3_aa
many	TRBV28	-	TRBJ2-7	TGTGCCAGCAGTTCCGGGTCTGGGTACGAGCAGTACTTC	CASSSGSGYEQYF
many	TRBV5-1	-	TRBJ2-1	TGCGCCAGCAGCTTGGAGCCGGGAGTCGGTACTGAGCAGTTCTTC	CASSLEPGVGTEQFF
many	TRBV29-1	TRBD1	TRBJ1-1	TGCAGCGTTCGGGACAGTAGGAGCACTGAAGCTTTCTTT	CSVRDSRSTEAFF
many	TRBV6-2/TRBV6-3	TRBD1	TRBJ2-3	TGTGCCAGCAGCCTCCAGGGGGCTAGCACAGATACGCAGTATTTT	CASSLQGASTDTQYF
many	TRBV21-1	-	TRBJ2-7	TGTGCCAGCAGCAAGGAGGACAGCTCCTACGAGCAGTACTTC	CASSKEDSSYEQYF
many	TRBV28	TRBD2	TRBJ2-3	TGTGCCAGCAGTTTATTTGGGGGGGTCGTTGCAGATACGCAGTATTTT	CASSLFGGVVADTQYF
many	TRBV2	-	TRBJ2-1	TGTGCCAGCAGTGATTCGGGCGGGTCCTACAATGAGCAGTTCTTC	CASSDSGGSYNEQFF
many	TRBV4-3	TRBD2	TRBJ2-1	TGCGCCAGCAGCCCCAGACTAGCCGGCAATGAGCAGTTCTTC	CASSPRLAGNEQFF
many	TRBV29-1	-	TRBJ2-7	TGCAGCGTCTGGGGGGGCCACGAGCAGTACTTC	CSVWGGHEQYF
many	TRBV6-5	-	TRBJ2-1	TGTGCCAGCAGTTACCAGTCGGTCCCAGACGGCAATGAGCAGTTCTTC	CASSYQSVPDGNEQFF
many	TRBV28	-	TRBJ1-2	TGTGCCAGCACTTTCCAACGGACCCCAGGGGGCTACACCTTC	CASTFQRTPGGYTF
many	TRBV19	-	TRBJ2-3	TGTGCCAGTAGTGCAGATACGCAGTATTTT	CASSADTQYF
many	TRBV28	-	TRBJ2-5	TGTGCCAGCAGTGTCGGAGGGGGACAAGAGACCCAGTACTTC	CASSVGGGQETQYF
many	TRBV7-2	-	TRBJ2-2	TGTGCCAGCAGCTTTACGCCAGGGAAAGCCGGGGAGCTGTTTTTT	CASSFTPGKAGELFF
many	TRBV7-2	-	TRBJ1-1	TGTGCCAGCAGCTTTCGTAGGGGTAGCACTGAAGCTTTCTTT	CASSFRRGSTEAFF
many	TRBV28	-	TRBJ1-5	TGTGCCAGCAGCCCCTCCTCTCGCATTCAGCCCCAGCATTTT	CASSPSSRIQPQHF
many	TRBV20-1	TRBD2	TRBJ2-1	TGCAGTGCTACTGGGACTAGCGGGGGTAACTCCTACAATGAGCAGTTCTTC	CSATGTSGGNSYNEQFF
few	TRBV27	-	TRBJ2-7	TGTGCCAGCTCGGGCGGGTTGGGATACGAGCAGTACTTC	CASSGGLGYEQYF
many	TRBV29-1	TRBD2	TRBJ2-7	TGCAGCTTTCGTGGTAGCGGGAGTGGCTCCTACGAGCAGTACTTC	CSFRGSGSGSYEQYF
many	TRBV29-1	-	TRBJ2-1	TGCAGCGATACGGGGTCGACGGAGGAGCAGTTCTTC	CSDTGSTEEQFF
many	TRBV12-3/TRBV12-4	TRBD2	TRBJ2-2	TGTGCCAGCAACCGACTAGCGGGGGGCGGGGAGCTGTTTTTT	CASNRLAGGGELFF
many	TRBV5-4	TRBD2	TRBJ2-2	TGTGCCAGCAGCCAGACTAGCGGGGTTAACACCGGGGAGCTGTTTTTT	CASSQTSGVNTGELFF
many	TRBV6-6	TRBD2	TRBJ2-3	TGTGCCAGCAGTTCGCGGGGGGATCGAGGCGCAGATACGCAGTATTTT	CASSSRGDRGADTQYF